The present T cell receptor beta chain was sequenced within a study of T cell changes during pregnancy in multiple sclerosis. Looked up from germline, CDR1 is SGHTA and CDR2 is FQGTGA. This CDR3 contains 17 residues. Unmatched junction bases numbered 9, after V lost 3 bases and J lost 5 bases. Assay: immunoSEQ multiplex PCR; the TCRdb copy retains only in-frame clones and omits some. The sample carries tens of thousands of clones, 93% recorded once. This sequence originates from a female donor with multiple sclerosis, enrolled in a pregnancy study. The sequences come from CD8+ T cells from peripheral blood mononuclear cells, collected in the second trimester of pregnancy. The J gene is TRBJ2-1, the V gene TRBV7-3; TRBD2 matches at 11 bases. CDR3 region: CASSLGLAEKLNNEQFF. As DNA, the CDR3 is TGTGCCAGCAGCTTGGGACTAGCGGAGAAACTAAACAATGAGCAGTTCTTC.